The sequence of this T cell receptor beta chain was determined in a study of T cells after yellow fever vaccination. This clonotype was recorded a few times. Its antigen is as yet unknown. Study-wide results and limits: Weaker overall was a secondary response that nonetheless peaked faster, on day 5 versus 15.

The 5'RACE template-switching step produced TCR cDNA and added a universal primer site and UMIs. MiXCR, run by TCRdb on the 5' RACE reads, gives a single entry per CDR3 protein. Among 150,000 to 200,000 distinct CDR3 sequences listed, about 10% were seen once. Germline CDR1 reads SGHAT; CDR2 reads FQNNGV. The V gene lost 5 bases and the J gene lost 3 bases, with 14 bases spanning the gap. This CDR3 contains 15 residues. Sequenced material: CD8+ T cells sorted from PBMCs, taken 15 days after the yellow fever booster vaccination. The sequence came from a young man who received the YFV17D yellow fever vaccine. The chain employs TRBV11-2 and TRBJ2-1; possibly TRBD2 for D (7 bases). The CDR3 protein is CASSTSGGGYNEQFF. The DNA for the CDR3 is TGTGCCAGCAGCACTTCGGGGGGCGGCTACAATGAGCAGTTCTTC.